These 12 T cell receptor beta chains share one sample of origin, sequenced in a study of cytomegalovirus exposure and HLA in healthy donors. The PCR contained 60 Vbeta and 13 Jbeta primers. The protocol was immunoSEQ multiplex PCR, while the TCRdb copy is restricted to in-frame clones and leaves out a portion. The repertoire has about 180,000 clones, about four fifths of them found once; the top ten carry 1.5% to 2%. The sequencing sample was made of PBMCs. Source of these receptors: a woman aged 25 to 39 in good health and CMV-seronegative.

The genes are TRBV7-2 and TRBJ2-5; no clear D gene. This CDR3 contains 14 residues. The V end was cut by 2 bases, the J end by 7 bases, with 14 bases between. Germline CDR1 SGHTA, CDR2 FQGNSA. The CDR3 DNA sequence: TGTGCCAGCAGCTTAATTGGGCAGCCCGGGACCCAGTACTTC. It is translated as CASSLIGQPGTQYF.

The chain is built from TRBV9 and TRBJ2-7, with 7 bases that match TRBD1. The V and J ends lost 3 bases and 1 base, in that order; junction bases with no gene match: 7. CDR3 size: 15 residues. The germline CDR1 and CDR2 sequences are SGDLS and YYNGEE. The CDR3: CASSARKTGSYEQYF. CDR3 DNA: TGTGCCAGCAGCGCCCGGAAGACAGGGTCCTACGAGCAGTACTTC.

The chain uses TRBV5-1 and TRBJ1-1; a possible D gene is TRBD1 (5 bases). The CDR3 is 15 amino acids. V was cut by 0 bases and J by 0 bases, with 9 bases left in between. Germline V CDR1 and CDR2: SGHRS, YFSETQ. CDR3 DNA: TGCGCCAGCAGCTTGGAGGCGACAGTGAACACTGAAGCTTTCTTT. Amino acids: CASSLEATVNTEAFF.

The V gene is TRBV5-4, the J gene TRBJ2-4; 7 positions agree with TRBD2. Per germline, CDR1 SGHNT and CDR2 YYREEE (reference sequence). The CDR3 runs to 15 residues. V lost 4 bases, J lost 11 bases, and 15 bases stayed unmatched. The DNA for the CDR3 is TGTGCCAGCAGCGGGGAGGGGACGGGCCGGGGGGTTCAGTACTTC. Protein product: CASSGEGTGRGVQYF.

The DNA for the CDR3 is TGTGCCAGCAGCCAAGACGGGGGGAACACTGAAGCTTTCTTT. Residues: CASSQDGGNTEAFF. The chain carries TRBV4-2 and TRBJ1-1; D might be TRBD1 (5 bases). The V gene's germline CDR1 is LGHNA and CDR2 YNFKEQ. The CDR3 has 14 amino acids. V was cut by 0 bases and J by 1 base, with 6 bases left in between.

The rearrangement uses TRBV5-1 and TRBJ2-7, with 7 bases lining up with TRBD2. CDR3 length: 14 residues. The germline V gene has CDR1 SGHRS and CDR2 YFSETQ. J was trimmed by 5 bases and V by 2 bases; bases with no gene match: 7. This chain's CDR3 is CASSLGRDYNEQYF. CDR3 DNA sequence: TGCGCCAGCAGCTTAGGGAGGGACTATAACGAGCAGTACTTC.

The genes are TRBV30 and TRBJ1-2, with D possibly TRBD1 on 6 matching bases. The CDR3 spans 12 residues. The germline gives CDR1 GTSNPN, CDR2 SVGIG (reference sequence). V dropped 3 bases and J dropped 7 bases, with 12 bases sitting between them. The CDR3 sequence: CAWSGQGFGYTF. CDR3 coding DNA: TGTGCCTGGAGCGGGCAGGGGTTTGGCTACACCTTC.

CDR3 sequence (DNA): TGTGCCAGCAGTGCCGCAGGGGGCGGTGGAAACACCATATATTTT. Its translation: CASSAAGGGGNTIYF. The V gene is TRBV2, the J gene TRBJ1-3, with 8 bases matching TRBD1. With 4 bases clipped from V and 3 bases from J, the junction kept 5 bases outside the gene matches. From germline, CDR1 is SNHLY and CDR2 FYNNEI. The CDR3 length is 15 residues.

The gene calls are TRBV10-1 and TRBJ2-7; 8 bases map to TRBD2. The V gene's germline CDR1 is WNHNN and CDR2 SYGVQD (reference sequence). CDR3 length: 13 residues. V dropped 5 bases and J dropped 2; count of bases not matched to a gene: 2. The CDR3 loop is CASSSGLAYEQYF. CDR3 DNA: TGCGCCAGCAGTTCGGGACTAGCCTACGAGCAGTACTTC.

The chain uses TRBV7-3 and TRBJ1-1; TRBD1 matches at 9 bases. The ends lost 2 bases at V and 8 bases at J; junction bases unmatched: 15. This CDR3 has 17 amino acids. Per the germline V gene, CDR1 is SGHTA and CDR2 is FQGTGA. The DNA for the CDR3 is TGTGCCAGCAGCTTAGGTGGGGACAGGGCCGTTCTGGGAGAAGCTTTCTTT. Translating it yields CASSLGGDRAVLGEAFF. The full variable domain, with the rest looked up from reference TRBV7-3 and TRBJ1-1, is GAGVSQTPSNKVTEKGKYVELRCDPISGHTALYWYRQSLGQGPEFLIYFQGTGAADDSGLPNDRFFAVRPEGSVSTLKIQRTERGDSAVYLCASSLGGDRAVLGEAFFGQGTRLTVV.

The J gene is TRBJ2-5, the V gene TRBV2; D might be TRBD2 (6 bases). The CDR3 length is 15 residues. Germline V lookup: CDR1 SNHLY, CDR2 FYNNEI. V was clipped by 6 bases and J by 4 bases, with 18 bases between them. CDR3 loop: CASRGTGLYSETQYF. CDR3 coding DNA: TGTGCCAGCAGAGGTACGGGACTGTATTCAGAGACCCAGTACTTC.

The V and J genes are TRBV7-2 and TRBJ2-3; possible D gene TRBD1, 5 bases. CDR3 length equals 15 residues. The germline V and J ends were trimmed by 5 bases and 0 bases, with 12 bases remaining between them. Germline V lookup: CDR1 SGHTA, CDR2 FQGNSA. CDR3: CASSLGHLSTDTQYF. As DNA, the CDR3 is TGTGCCAGCAGCCTCGGACACCTGAGCACAGATACGCAGTATTTT.